This passage covers 10 T cell receptor beta chains from one sample sequenced in a study of cytomegalovirus exposure and HLA in healthy donors. PCR used 60 Vbeta primers and 13 Jbeta primers. Assay: immunoSEQ multiplex PCR; the TCRdb copy retains only in-frame clones and omits some. The record lists some 130,000 clones, of which the ten most abundant hold over 1.5%. Source material: PBMCs. The receptors were gathered from a man aged 18-30 years in good health and CMV-seronegative.

The chain carries TRBV7-9 and TRBJ2-7; a possible D gene is TRBD1 (5 bases). The CDR3 covers 13 residues. Germline-derived CDR1 and CDR2 are SEHNR and FQNEAQ (reference sequence). Trimming pared 5 bases from V and 2 bases from J, leaving 10 bases between. The CDR3 DNA follows: TGTGCCAGCAGCCTGCCGACAGCCTACGAGCAGTACTTC. Its protein is CASSLPTAYEQYF.

This chain connects TRBV4-3 to TRBJ1-1, with D possibly TRBD1 on 5 matching bases. V was shortened by 4 bases and J by 4 bases, with 10 bases between the two germline ends. This CDR3 is built from 13 residues. Germline V gives CDR1 LGHNA, CDR2 YSLEER. This chain's CDR3 is CASSPTGGTEAFF. In DNA form, the CDR3 reads TGCGCCAGCAGCCCGACGGGGGGCACTGAAGCTTTCTTT.

The chain has TRBV6-4 and TRBJ2-3; 7 bases match TRBD2. J was trimmed by 4 bases and V by 0 bases; bases with no gene match: 4. From germline, CDR1 is MRHNA and CDR2 SNTAGT. The CDR3 is 15 residues long. The CDR3 sequence is CASSDSWGGADTQYF. As DNA, the CDR3 is TGTGCCAGCAGTGACTCTTGGGGAGGGGCAGATACGCAGTATTTT.

The chain couples TRBV7-8 to TRBJ2-1; a weak D match, TRBD2 (6 bases). Per germline, CDR1 SGHVS and CDR2 FQNEAQ. V lost 0 bases and J lost 9, with 18 bases in between. The CDR3 has 16 amino acids. In nucleotides, the CDR3 is TGTGCCAGCAGCTTAGCGATGGGGGGAGCGTATGGTGAGCAGTTCTTC. The encoded protein is CASSLAMGGAYGEQFF.

This rearrangement joins TRBV11-2 to TRBJ1-2; 7 bases fit TRBD1. Germline CDR1 reads SGHAT; CDR2 reads FQNNGV. Germline trimming cut 3 bases from V and 3 bases from J; bases unmatched to any gene: 7. This CDR3 has 15 amino acids. In DNA, the CDR3 is TGTGCCAGCAGCTTCCCAGGGACAGAGGACTATGGCTACACCTTC. This translates into CASSFPGTEDYGYTF.

This chain connects TRBV28 to TRBJ2-2; 7 bases match TRBD2. The germline gives CDR1 MDHEN, CDR2 SYDVKM. Trimming cost V 6 bases and J 2 bases; bases outside gene matches: 12. This CDR3 spans 17 amino acids. The CDR3 reads CASSSEIGTTNTGELFF. For the CDR3, the DNA is TGTGCCAGCAGCTCGGAGATTGGGACTACAAACACCGGGGAGCTGTTTTTT.

This rearrangement joins TRBV19 to TRBJ1-5, with D maybe TRBD1 (5 bases). Between the trimmed V and J ends, which lost 8 bases and 9 bases, there was a span of 17 bases. CDR1 and CDR2 (germline): LNHDA, SQIVND (reference sequence). The CDR3 length is 13 residues. CDR3 coding DNA: TGTGCCAGTCGTCCGGGACTTAAACGGCCCCAGCATTTT. This encodes CASRPGLKRPQHF.

The V gene is TRBV7-2, the J gene TRBJ1-2; D not certain. The CDR3 consists of 13 residues. CDR1 and CDR2 (germline): SGHTA, FQGNSA. V was cut by 3 bases and J by 4 bases, with 9 bases left in between. The CDR3 coding sequence is TGTGCCAGCAGCTTGGCAGGTGTCTATGGCTACACCTTC. Residues: CASSLAGVYGYTF.

This CDR3 reads CAISGRIRYYF. As DNA, the CDR3 is TGTGCCATCAGTGGTAGGATCAGGTATTATTTT. V gene TRBV10-3 combines with J gene TRBJ1-3; D is undetermined. The CDR3 loop spans 11 amino acids. Germline assignment: CDR1 ENHRY and CDR2 SYGVKD. V was cut by 4 bases and J by 16 bases, with 14 bases left in between.

This rearrangement joins TRBV11-2 to TRBJ2-5; 9 nucleotides agree with TRBD2. The CDR3 length is 17 residues. Germline V gene sequence: CDR1 SGHAT, CDR2 FQNNGV. V was clipped by 1 base and J by 2 bases; unmatched bases: 8. CDR3 in amino acids: CASSLGPLAGLQETQYF. The CDR3, as DNA: TGTGCCAGCAGCTTAGGCCCACTAGCGGGCCTGCAAGAGACCCAGTACTTC.